The T cell receptor beta chain under discussion was sequenced for a study of shared clonotypes between healthy human individuals (dated by TCRdb to about 2020). In the study overall: Three men and a couple of women, aged 18 to 49 years, made up the cohort. For each donor, CD4 naive and CD4 memory were each given three plates, CD8 naive was given two plates, and CD8 memory was given one plate. To estimate repertoire size and how much clonotypes are shared between individuals, the study performed deep sequencing of blood TCR repertoires from a handful of healthy adults. Libraries were prepared and TCR repertoires were sequenced by different laboratories using diverse techniques, in order to increase sequencing depth and limit assay-specific biases. Each donor's leukapheresis produced roughly between about 0.9 and 9.5 billion PBMCs.

What the work shows at the level of the full study, not this receptor alone: Based on pairwise subsampling, the degree of clonotype sharing among donors was expected to be affected by sequencing depth. Clonotypes shared by all four sorted-subset donors showed higher generation probabilities than non-shared clonotypes. Sampling was limited to blood, and TCR repertoires in tissue likely differ from TCR repertoires in blood. Even with the large sequencing depth, rarefaction of the sorted-subset datasets indicated that sequencing was incomplete. The genetic and exposure-history diversity represented was limited by the small number of donors. Across a few donors, 4.5% to 6.5% of naive CD4, approximately 3.6% of naive CD8, approximately 2.5% of memory CD4, and 0.4% to 0.45% of memory CD8 clonotypes were shared. Larger estimated clonotype richness was generally found for naive subsets than for memory subsets.

The donors were healthy, HIV-negative adults with no recently reported acute infections or vaccinations. Every donor was a Caucasian adult residing in Nashville, Tennessee, USA. CD4+ T cells were enriched by magnetic negative selection, after which naive cells were positively selected on CD45RA and the negative fraction was taken as the memory subset. Blood was collected by leukapheresis, and PBMCs were isolated by Ficoll-Histopaque density gradient centrifugation and then cryopreserved in liquid nitrogen vapor phase. Analytical flow cytometry was used to check the purity and quantity of each magnetically sorted T cell population. Genomic DNA was isolated from every sorted fraction and measured by UV absorbance on a Nanodrop 2000c. CDR1 and CDR2 are read off the germline V gene as SGHTA and FQGNSA. From cysteine to phenylalanine, the CDR3 is 14 amino acids long. Only the CDR3 portion is preserved as DNA: 42 bases, with reading frame beginning at the first base. Unmatched junction bases come to 7, with V trimmed by 5 bases and J by 5 bases.

Using the deep immunoSEQ assay, TCR CDR3 regions were amplified from genomic DNA by multiplex PCR. Extracted genomic DNA from each cell subset was spread evenly across all wells of several immunoSEQ 96-well plates, with each plate serving as a replicate. For sorted subsets, each replicate PCR was loaded with approximately 190 ng genomic DNA, equivalent to approximately 33,000 T cell genomes. The purified libraries were quantified using a Qubit 3.0 fluorometer, sized with a Bioanalyzer 2100, and then quantified again using the KAPA Library Quantification kit. Every immunoSEQ 96-well plate was sequenced on a dedicated single-read 150-cycle Illumina NextSeq 550 flow cell. The authors' analysis ran thus. The immunoSEQ output contained only junctional sequences without quality scores, so filtering could not match that applied to full-length reads. Sequences were annotated with PyIR, a Python wrapper for IgBLAST v1.9, and V/J genes and CDR3 were assigned using IMGT germline references. Any read was removed if the V/J assignment was weak (E-value above 1e-6), the CDR3 was missing, or the read contained stop codons, out-of-frame junctions, or ambiguous translated residues. V3J clonotypes were defined by identical inferred V gene, J gene, and CDR3 amino acid sequence. Percentage overlap between repertoires was computed as shared unique clonotypes divided by the size of the smaller repertoire. Richness of each repertoire was evaluated using RTK rarefaction, the Chao1 estimator, and Recon v2.1 estimates of unobserved clonotypes. Generation probabilities for all TCRbeta clonotypes obtained by the gDNA method from several donors were computed using OLGA. The table was pulled from immuneACCESS by TCRdb, which kept in-frame rearrangements only. Such tables lose some clones; where checked, under half of the loss comes from unresolved V genes, and the rest has no known cause. V and J calls and clone size come straight from that table; D and trimming were deduced from the DNA. The sample profile shows more than 900,000 clones; roughly 74% of them were found once. Jointly, the top ten make up around 0.6% of the sample.

Of note for this clone: Its target antigen remains unknown. No much larger clone is present one base from it, and per-base qualities are unavailable.

This TCR derives from a young man in good health. Some clones in this sample may be carry-over from other donors' samples. The sequence links TRBV7-2 to TRBJ1-1, with 8 central nucleotides matching TRBD1. The sample comprised memory CD4+ T cells from PBMCs. According to the study, the label for this sample's cell subset or site signals: CD45RA-negative fraction. At the DNA level, the sequence is TGTGCCAGCAGCGGGACAGGTGGGTGGACTGAAGCTTTCTTT. This yields the protein CASSGTGGWTEAFF.